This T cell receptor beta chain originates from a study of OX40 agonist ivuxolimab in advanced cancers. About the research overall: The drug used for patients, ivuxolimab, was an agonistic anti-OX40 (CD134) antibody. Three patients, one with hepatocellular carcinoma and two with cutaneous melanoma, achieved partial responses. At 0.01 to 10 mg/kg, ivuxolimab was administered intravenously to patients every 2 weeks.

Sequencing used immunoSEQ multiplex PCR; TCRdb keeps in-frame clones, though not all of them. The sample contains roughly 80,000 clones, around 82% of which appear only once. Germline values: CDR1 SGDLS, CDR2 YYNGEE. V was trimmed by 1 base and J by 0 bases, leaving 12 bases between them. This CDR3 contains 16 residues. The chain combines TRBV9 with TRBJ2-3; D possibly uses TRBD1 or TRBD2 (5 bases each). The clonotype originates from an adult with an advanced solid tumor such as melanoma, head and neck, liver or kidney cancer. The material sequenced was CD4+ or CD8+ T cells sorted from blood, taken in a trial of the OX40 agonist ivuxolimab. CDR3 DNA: TGTGCCAGCAGCGTAAGGGACGGAAGAAGCACAGATACGCAGTATTTT. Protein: CASSVRDGRSTDTQYF.